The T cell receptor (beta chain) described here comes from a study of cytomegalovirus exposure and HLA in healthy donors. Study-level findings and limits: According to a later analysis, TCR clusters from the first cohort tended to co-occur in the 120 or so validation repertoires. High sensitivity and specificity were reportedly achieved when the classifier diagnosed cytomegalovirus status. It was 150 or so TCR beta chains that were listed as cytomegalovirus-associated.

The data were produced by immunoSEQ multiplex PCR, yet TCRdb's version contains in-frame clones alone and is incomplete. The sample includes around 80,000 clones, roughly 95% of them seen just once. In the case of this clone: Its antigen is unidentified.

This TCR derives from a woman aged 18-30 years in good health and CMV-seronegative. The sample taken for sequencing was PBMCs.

The CDR3: CASSFGPIESQYF. CDR3 nucleotides: TGTGCCAGCAGCTTTGGCCCAATTGAATCCCAGTACTTC. The chain recombines TRBV11-2 with TRBJ2-5, with no clear D. The CDR3 has 13 amino acids. Germline V gene lookup returns CDR1 SGHAT and CDR2 FQNNGV. Trimming cost V 3 bases and J 9 bases, with 14 bases left between them.